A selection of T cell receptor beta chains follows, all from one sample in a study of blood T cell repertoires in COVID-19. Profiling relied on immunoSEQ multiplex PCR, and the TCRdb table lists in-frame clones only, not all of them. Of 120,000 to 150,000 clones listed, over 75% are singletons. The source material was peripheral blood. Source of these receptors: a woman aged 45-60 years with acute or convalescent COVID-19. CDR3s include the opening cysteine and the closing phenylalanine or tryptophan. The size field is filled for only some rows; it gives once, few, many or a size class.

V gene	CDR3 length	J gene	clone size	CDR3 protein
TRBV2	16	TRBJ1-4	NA	CASSSGTGVFNEKLFF
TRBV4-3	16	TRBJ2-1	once	CASSQDQGLKNNEQFF
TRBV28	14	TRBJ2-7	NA	CASSFFGQGNEQYF
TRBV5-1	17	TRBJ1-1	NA	CASSRGQGNEGNTEAFF
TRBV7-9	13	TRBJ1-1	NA	CASSPRSNTEAFF
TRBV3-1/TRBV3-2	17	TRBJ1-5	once	CASSQAGGSYSNQPQHF
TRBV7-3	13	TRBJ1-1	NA	CASSLMGEPEAFF
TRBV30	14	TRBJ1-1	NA	CAWSGTRWATEAFF
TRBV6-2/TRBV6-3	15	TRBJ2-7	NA	CASRRGQQPSYEQYF
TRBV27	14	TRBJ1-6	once	CASSFGTGNSPLHF
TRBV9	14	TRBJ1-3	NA	CASSVESSGNTIYF
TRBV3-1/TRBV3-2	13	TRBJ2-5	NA	CASSQNIWETQYF
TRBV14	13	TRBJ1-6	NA	CASSRQGVAPLHF
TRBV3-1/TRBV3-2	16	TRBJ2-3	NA	CASSLSSGGSTDTQYF
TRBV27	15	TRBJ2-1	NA	CASSLAGGAVNEQFF
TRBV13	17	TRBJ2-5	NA	CASSPYGQGAFRETQYF